The rows below give T cell receptor beta chains drawn from one sample of a study of T cell repertoires in cytomegalovirus infection. No antigen is known for these receptors. MiXCR, run by TCRdb on the reads, gives a single entry per CDR3 protein. Of some 920,000 distinct CDR3 sequences listed, approximately 33% are singletons. Sequenced here: cultured CD8+ T cells from PBMCs, sampled from culture after CMV antigen stimulation. The receptors here all came from a human donor in good health (CMV status not recorded). Some clones in this sample may be carry-over from other donors' samples. The CDR3 runs from the conserved cysteine through the conserved F or W. The order of the fields is D gene, clone size, J gene, V gene, CDR3 DNA, CDR3 protein. The D gene is left open where the match is weak. Not all rows give a size; the values are once, few, many and, for expanded clones, a class.

>-|-|TRBJ2-7|TRBV7-9
TGTGCCAGCAGCCCGGGTAATCTCTACGAGCAGTACTTC
CASSPGNLYEQYF
>TRBD1|-|TRBJ2-5|TRBV6-1
TGTGCCAGCAGTGAGGACAGGTACACTCAAGAGACCCAGTACTTC
CASSEDRYTQETQYF
>-|few|TRBJ2-3|TRBV27
TGTGCCAGCATGGGCGCAGATACGCAGTATTTT
CASMGADTQYF
>-|-|TRBJ2-2|TRBV25-1
TGTGCCAGCAGTGATGACGGCGACCCCGGGGAGCTGTTTTTT
CASSDDGDPGELFF
>-|few|TRBJ2-5|TRBV28
TGTGCCAGCAGTTTCGGGACCCAGTACTTC
CASSFGTQYF
>-|few|TRBJ2-1|TRBV19
TGTGCCAGTAGTATGGGGAGCGACGGGGCTCTCTACAATGAGCAGTTCTTC
CASSMGSDGALYNEQFF
>-|-|TRBJ2-1|TRBV5-1
TGCGCCAGCAGCTTGGATCCGGGACTCTACAATGAGCAGTTCTTC
CASSLDPGLYNEQFF
>-|-|TRBJ1-2|TRBV4-1
TGCGCCAGCAGCCCCTGGTCGGTCGAGGGCTATGGCTACACCTTC
CASSPWSVEGYGYTF
>TRBD1|once|TRBJ2-7|TRBV5-1
TGCGTCAGCAGCTTGGGAGACAGGGGCTCCCACGAGCAGTACTTC
CVSSLGDRGSHEQYF
>-|many|TRBJ2-3|TRBV7-6
TGTGCCAGCAGCCCCGGCAGGACAGGACTATACGATACGCAGTATTTT
CASSPGRTGLYDTQYF
>TRBD1|once|TRBJ1-2|TRBV29-1
TGCAGCGCGACGACAGGGGCTAACTATGGCTACACCTTC
CSATTGANYGYTF
>-|-|TRBJ2-1|TRBV20-1
TGCAGTTCCCCGTACCGGGGGCGCTCCTACAATGAGCAGTTCTTC
CSSPYRGRSYNEQFF
>TRBD1|-|TRBJ2-1|TRBV7-6
TGTGCCAGCAGCCAGAAGTCTCACGGGACAGTGTACTACAATGAGCAGTTCTTC
CASSQKSHGTVYYNEQFF
>-|-|TRBJ1-5|TRBV12-3/TRBV12-4
TGTGCCAGCAGTTTAAGCCTGGGGGGCCCCAATCAGCCCCAGCATTTT
CASSLSLGGPNQPQHF
>TRBD1|-|TRBJ1-2|TRBV2
TGTGCCAGCAGTCGGGGGTCCGGGACAGGGGATGGCTACACCTTC
CASSRGSGTGDGYTF
>-|-|TRBJ2-1|TRBV4-3
TGCGCCAGCAGCCAGACGGCGTCCCCGAATCGGGAGCAGTTCTTC
CASSQTASPNREQFF
>-|-|TRBJ2-7|TRBV7-8
TGTGCCAGCAGCGTCGTCAGGGGGGACTCCTACGAGCAGTACTTC
CASSVVRGDSYEQYF
>-|few|TRBJ2-3|TRBV5-1
TGCGCCAGCAGCGGGGACAATCCTAGCACAGATACGCAGTATTTT
CASSGDNPSTDTQYF
>-|few|TRBJ2-7|TRBV6-5
TGTGCCAGCACCAGGGGATGGTCCTACGAGCAGTACTTC
CASTRGWSYEQYF
>-|-|TRBJ2-1|TRBV5-6
TGTGCCAGCAGCTCCTTTTACGATGAGCAGTTCTTC
CASSSFYDEQFF
>-|-|TRBJ1-2|TRBV19
TGTGCCAGTTTGGCCTCGCCTAACAACTATGGCCACACCTTC
CASLASPNNYGHTF
>TRBD1|once|TRBJ2-3|TRBV2
TGTGCCAGCAGTGCTGACAGGGAACCAGATACGCAGTATTTT
CASSADREPDTQYF
>TRBD1|many|TRBJ1-3|TRBV12-3/TRBV12-4
TGTGCCAGCAGCAAGACAGGGGGAGGAAACACCATATATTTT
CASSKTGGGNTIYF
>-|-|TRBJ1-1|TRBV19
TGTGCCAGTAGTGAGGTGTCAGCTGAAGCTTTCTTT
CASSEVSAEAFF
>TRBD1|few|TRBJ1-3|TRBV6-1
TGTGCCAGCAGTGACATGACAGGGACCTCTGGAAACACCATATATTTT
CASSDMTGTSGNTIYF
>TRBD1|-|TRBJ1-5|TRBV6-1
TGTGCCAGCAGTGAAGGGACAGGGGGCCTTTATCAGCCCCAGCATTTT
CASSEGTGGLYQPQHF
>-|-|TRBJ2-3|TRBV4-1
TGCGCCAGCAGCCAAGGGACCACCTTTGGCACAGATACGCAGTATTTT
CASSQGTTFGTDTQYF
>-|-|TRBJ1-5|TRBV19
TGTGCCAGTATGACCAGGGGAGGCAATCAGCCCCAGCATTTT
CASMTRGGNQPQHF
>TRBD2|many|TRBJ2-2|TRBV2
TGTGCCAGCAGCGAGCTTCTAGCGGGGGTAACCACCGGGGAGCTGTTTTTT
CASSELLAGVTTGELFF
>TRBD2|-|TRBJ2-3|TRBV6-2/TRBV6-3
TGTGCCAGCAGTCGGGAATTAGCGGGGGGCCAGCCTGGCACAGATACGCAGTATTTT
CASSRELAGGQPGTDTQYF
>-|once|TRBJ2-5|TRBV29-1
TGCAGCGTTTCAGGGACACGGCTGGAGACCCAGTACTTC
CSVSGTRLETQYF
>TRBD1|-|TRBJ1-2|TRBV7-8
TGTGCCAGCAGCTTAGACAGGGGACCCAACTATGGCTACACCTTC
CASSLDRGPNYGYTF
>-|-|TRBJ2-3|TRBV12-3/TRBV12-4
TGTGCCAGCAGTCCCCTGAGAACTACGCAGTATTTT
CASSPLRTTQYF
>TRBD1|-|TRBJ1-5|TRBV19
TGTGCCAGTAGAAACAGGGGTAAGGAGCCCCAGCATTTT
CASRNRGKEPQHF
>-|-|TRBJ1-2|TRBV28
TGTGCCAGCAGTTTAAGAAGGAGCTGGGGACCTCACTATGTGGGCTACACCTTC
CASSLRRSWGPHYVGYTF
>TRBD1|few|TRBJ2-5|TRBV19
TGTGCCAGTTCCCGGACAGGGTCATGGGTGGAGACCCAGTACTTC
CASSRTGSWVETQYF
>-|-|TRBJ1-5|TRBV6-6
TGTGCCAGCAGTAGGGGTTTGAGCAATCAGCCCCAGCATTTT
CASSRGLSNQPQHF
>-|-|TRBJ2-5|TRBV20-1
TGCAGTGCTAGGGACCCTGGGAGGTGGCAAGAGACCCAGTACTTC
CSARDPGRWQETQYF
>TRBD1|-|TRBJ2-1|TRBV10-3
TGTGCCATCAGTAAGGTAGGGACAGGGTTTCAAAATGAGCAGTTCTTC
CAISKVGTGFQNEQFF
>TRBD2|-|TRBJ2-2|TRBV2
TGTGCCAGCAGTGACGGGGGGGGAAACACCGGGGAGCTGTTTTTT
CASSDGGGNTGELFF
>-|many|TRBJ2-1|TRBV7-6
TGTGCCAGCAGCCCCACGGACAGTCACTTTTACAATGAGCAGTTCTTC
CASSPTDSHFYNEQFF
>-|once|TRBJ1-6|TRBV12-3/TRBV12-4
TGTGCCAGCAGATTCCGGGTCCCGGAGAATTCACCCCTCCACTTT
CASRFRVPENSPLHF
>TRBD1|many|TRBJ2-7|TRBV7-2
TGTGCCAGCACCGGGACAGCAGACTACGAGCAGTACTTC
CASTGTADYEQYF
>TRBD1|-|TRBJ2-1|TRBV6-6
TGTGCCAGCACCCACGGTTGGACAGGGGGTCTCCATGAGCAGTTCTTC
CASTHGWTGGLHEQFF
>-|-|TRBJ1-1|TRBV4-3
TGCGCCACCAGAAGGGCAGGAGTTGGTACTGAAGCTTTCTTT
CATRRAGVGTEAFF
>-|once|TRBJ1-5|TRBV7-9
TGTGCCAGCAGCAGGTGGGACTTGACTAGCAATCAGCCCCAGCATTTT
CASSRWDLTSNQPQHF
>-|few|TRBJ2-1|TRBV7-9
TGTGCCAGCAGCGATACTAAACAGGTTATTTCCTACAATGAGCAGTTCTTC
CASSDTKQVISYNEQFF
>-|-|TRBJ1-1|TRBV2
TGTGCCAGCAGTGAAGGGGTTAAGGCTGAAGCTTTCTTT
CASSEGVKAEAFF
>-|few|TRBJ2-1|TRBV10-2
TGCGCCAGCAGTGAGTCGGGCGGGACAGTGTACAATGAGCAGTTCTTC
CASSESGGTVYNEQFF
>-|-|TRBJ1-2|TRBV7-2
TGTGCCAGCAGCGAATTCGGGCGGGGGGCCCTTGGGTACGGCTACACCTTC
CASSEFGRGALGYGYTF
>TRBD2|few|TRBJ2-5|TRBV7-9
TGTGCCAGCAGCGTACTGACTAGCGGGGGGCACCAAGCTCTGGGCGAAGAGACCCAGTACTTC
CASSVLTSGGHQALGEETQYF
>-|-|TRBJ2-2|TRBV4-1
TGCGCCAGCAGCCAAGTATCGGTGGGAATCGGGACCGGGGAGCTGTTTTTT
CASSQVSVGIGTGELFF
>-|-|TRBJ1-1|TRBV27
TGTGCCAGCAGTTTTGAGGGGGGGGCTGAAGCTTTCTTT
CASSFEGGAEAFF
>TRBD1|-|TRBJ1-6|TRBV27
TGTGCCAGCAGTCCACGGACAGGACCCCTCTCCTATAATTCACCCCTCCACTTT
CASSPRTGPLSYNSPLHF
>-|-|TRBJ2-5|TRBV5-1
TGCGCCAGCAGCTACAGGACTCCGGGCCAAGAGACCCAGTACTTC
CASSYRTPGQETQYF
>-|many|TRBJ1-5|TRBV25-1
TGTGCCAGCAGTGCGGGACACCAGAATCAGCCCCAGCATTTT
CASSAGHQNQPQHF
>TRBD2|many|TRBJ2-7|TRBV7-8
TGTGCCAGCAGCTCAGCGGGGAGGCCCTACGAGCAGTACTTC
CASSSAGRPYEQYF
>TRBD1|few|TRBJ1-6|TRBV10-3
TGTGCCACCGAAGTAAGACAGGGAGGTAATTCACCCCTCCACTTT
CATEVRQGGNSPLHF